A single sample gave rise to the 16 T cell receptor beta chains below, sequenced in a study of blood T cell repertoires in COVID-19. Generated by immunoSEQ multiplex PCR, the TCRdb table keeps only in-frame clones and is missing some. The table has some 57,000 clones, 80% to 95% seen once. Sequencing was performed on peripheral blood. These TCRs come from a man aged 45 to 65 with active COVID-19.

The V call is TRBV28, the J call TRBJ1-4; D is possibly TRBD1 (5 bases). The V end was cut by 3 bases, the J end by 10 bases, with 9 bases between. This CDR3 spans 12 amino acids. Germline CDR1 is MDHEN and CDR2 is SYDVKM. The CDR3 reads CASSFGGGKLFF. As DNA, the CDR3 is TGTGCCAGCAGTTTTGGGGGAGGAAAACTGTTTTTT.

This clone was seen only a few times. This chain joins TRBV2 and TRBJ2-7, with 9 bases lining up with TRBD2. This CDR3 has 14 amino acids. Germline V gene sequence: CDR1 SNHLY, CDR2 FYNNEI. The V segment lost 8 bases and the J segment 3 bases; nucleotides outside the gene matches: 8. Written as DNA, the CDR3 is TGTGCCAGCCGCGTAGCGGGAGCCTTCTACGAGCAGTACTTC. Its protein is CASRVAGAFYEQYF.

V usage is TRBV7-2 and J usage is TRBJ2-1, with D maybe TRBD2 (6 bases). CDR3 length: 12 residues. Germline CDR1 and CDR2: SGHTA and FQGNSA. Deletions cut 3 bases from V and 7 bases from J, with 7 bases between. The CDR3 reads CASSFGRNEQFF. The CDR3 DNA is TGTGCCAGCAGCTTCGGGAGAAATGAGCAGTTCTTC.

V and J are TRBV13 and TRBJ2-1; a possible D gene is TRBD2 (6 bases). The CDR3 covers 17 residues. Germline V gene lookup returns CDR1 PRHDT and CDR2 FYEKMQ (reference sequence). Deletions cut 2 bases from V and 5 bases from J, with 19 bases between. CDR3 bases: TGTGCCAGCAGCTTAAGACCACCAGTGACTAGTAACAATGAGCAGTTCTTC. Encoded protein: CASSLRPPVTSNNEQFF.

The CDR3 spells CASGQQGRSGYTF. In DNA form, the CDR3 reads TGTGCCAGCGGGCAACAGGGGAGGTCTGGCTACACCTTC. V usage is TRBV12-3 or TRBV12-4 and J usage is TRBJ1-2; 7 positions agree with TRBD1. Trimming at V came to 8 bases and at J to 7 bases, leaving 10 bases not matched to a gene. There are 13 residues in the CDR3.

The genes are TRBV6-2 or TRBV6-3 and TRBJ2-7; no clear D gene. Germline CDR1 and CDR2: MNHEY and SVGEGT. The CDR3 runs 14 residues. Deletions cut 5 bases from V and 5 bases from J, with 16 bases between. The CDR3 here is CASSQPRSLNEQYF. CDR3 sequence (DNA): TGTGCCAGCAGTCAACCCAGGTCTTTAAACGAGCAGTACTTC.

The chain joins TRBV5-1 to TRBJ2-2; D is unresolved. V was pared by 2 bases and J by 6 bases, with 8 bases between. This CDR3 spans 13 amino acids. Germline CDR1 SGHRS, CDR2 YFSETQ. CDR3 nucleotide sequence: TGCGCCAGCAGCTTAAACACCGCCGGGGAGCTGTTTTTT. This translates into CASSLNTAGELFF.

The chain combines TRBV11-2 with TRBJ2-4, with a weak D call TRBD1 (6 bases). The length of the CDR3 is 15 residues. V shed 2 bases and J shed 2 bases, with 10 bases lying between them. The V gene's germline CDR1 is SGHAT and CDR2 FQNNGV. The CDR3 region is CASSLRGGPKNIQYF. The DNA of the CDR3 is TGTGCCAGCAGCTTAAGAGGGGGTCCCAAAAACATTCAGTACTTC.

This clone came up once. The gene calls are TRBV2 and TRBJ2-3, with 8 bases fitting TRBD2. This CDR3 spans 17 amino acids. The germline gives CDR1 SNHLY, CDR2 FYNNEI. J was trimmed by 2 bases and V by 6 bases; bases with no gene match: 13. In DNA form, the CDR3 reads TGTGCCAGCAGGGAAAGGGAGCGGGGGACCCTCACAGATACGCAGTATTTT. It specifies CASRERERGTLTDTQYF.

V gene TRBV6-5 combines with J gene TRBJ1-5, with 9 positions matching TRBD1. Trimming took 9 bases from V and 7 from J; bases not matched to a gene: 7. The CDR3 consists of 13 residues. Germline V gene lookup returns CDR1 MNHEY and CDR2 SVGAGI. CDR3 coding DNA: TGTGCCAGTGGACAGGGGCAGGGGCAGCCCCAGCATTTT. Translating gives CASGQGQGQPQHF.

This chain connects TRBV6-5 to TRBJ2-7; the D gene is possibly TRBD2 (5 bases). The V gene lost 6 bases and the J gene lost 1 base, with 7 bases spanning the gap. This CDR3 comprises 12 residues. In germline, CDR1 is MNHEY, CDR2 SVGAGI. CDR3 in amino acids: CASRRVSYEQYF. DNA for the CDR3: TGTGCCAGCAGGAGGGTTTCCTACGAGCAGTACTTC.

The rearrangement links TRBV6-5 to TRBJ1-1; no clear D gene. The V gene's germline CDR1 is MNHEY and CDR2 SVGAGI. The CDR3 has 15 residues. The V and J ends lost 6 bases and 1 base respectively, with 15 bases between them. CDR3 residues: CASREGRWGNTEAFF. CDR3 coding DNA: TGTGCCAGCAGAGAGGGCCGATGGGGGAACACTGAAGCTTTCTTT.

The genes are TRBV7-2 and TRBJ2-7, with D uncertain. Germline loops: CDR1 SGHTA, CDR2 FQGNSA. Trimming pared 1 base from V and 0 bases from J, leaving 10 bases between. The CDR3 sequence is 15 residues long. This CDR3 reads CASSLDFWSSYEQYF. As DNA, the CDR3 is TGTGCCAGCAGCTTAGATTTTTGGAGCTCCTACGAGCAGTACTTC.

This chain joins TRBV28 and TRBJ1-5; 9 bases line up with TRBD1. Germline V CDR1 and CDR2: MDHEN, SYDVKM. The CDR3 has 17 amino acids. V trimming: 0 bases; J trimming: 3 bases; junction bases outside the gene matches: 6. In nucleotides, the CDR3 is TGTGCCAGCAGTTTATGGGGGACAGGGCCACTCAATCAGCCCCAGCATTTT. It translates to CASSLWGTGPLNQPQHF.

The V gene is TRBV18, the J gene TRBJ2-2, with 8 bases identical to TRBD2. This CDR3 is 16 amino acids long. The V and J ends lost 6 bases and 3 bases, in that order; junction bases with no gene match: 9. The germline V gene encodes CDR1 KGHSH and CDR2 LQKENI. The DNA for the CDR3 is TGTGCCAGCTCCCTTACTAGCGGCATTGACACCGGGGAGCTGTTTTTT. Its protein is CASSLTSGIDTGELFF.

This clone was detected only once. The J gene is TRBJ1-4, the V gene TRBV7-7; 8 positions match TRBD1. V lost 5 bases and J lost 7; bases outside the gene matches: 6. The CDR3 is 14 amino acids. CDR1 is SSHAT, CDR2 FNYEAQ, per germline (reference sequence). The CDR3 coding sequence is TGTGCCAGCAGCCCGACAGGGGTTGGTGAAAAACTGTTTTTT. It encodes CASSPTGVGEKLFF. The whole variable domain, remainder taken from reference TRBV7-7 and TRBJ1-4, is GAGVSQSPRYKVTKRGQDVTLRCDPISSHATLYWYQQALGQGPEFLTYFNYEAQPDKSGLPSDRFSAERPEGSISTLTIQRTEQRDSAMYRCASSPTGVGEKLFFGSGTQLSVL.